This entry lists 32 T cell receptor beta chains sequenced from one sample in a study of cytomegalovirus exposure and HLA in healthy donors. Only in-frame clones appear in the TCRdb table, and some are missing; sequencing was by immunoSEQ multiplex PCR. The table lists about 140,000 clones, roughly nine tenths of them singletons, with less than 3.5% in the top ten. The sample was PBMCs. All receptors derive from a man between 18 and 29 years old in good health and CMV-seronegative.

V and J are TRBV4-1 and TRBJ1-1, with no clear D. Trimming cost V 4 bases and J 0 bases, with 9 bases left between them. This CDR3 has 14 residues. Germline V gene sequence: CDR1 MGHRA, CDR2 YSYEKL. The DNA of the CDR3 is TGCGCCAGCAGCCCCGAACAGCTGAACACTGAAGCTTTCTTT. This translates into CASSPEQLNTEAFF.

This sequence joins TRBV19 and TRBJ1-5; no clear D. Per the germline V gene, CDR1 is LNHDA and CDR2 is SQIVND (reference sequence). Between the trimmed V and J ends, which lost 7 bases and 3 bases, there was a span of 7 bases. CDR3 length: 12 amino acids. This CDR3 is CASTGFNQPQHF. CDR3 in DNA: TGTGCCAGTACCGGTTTCAATCAGCCCCAGCATTTT.

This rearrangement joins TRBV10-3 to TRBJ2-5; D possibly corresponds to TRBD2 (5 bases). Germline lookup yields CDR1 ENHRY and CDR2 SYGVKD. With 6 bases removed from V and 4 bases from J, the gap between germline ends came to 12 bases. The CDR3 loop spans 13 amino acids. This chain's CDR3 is CAIRTAAGETQYF. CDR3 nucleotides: TGTGCCATCAGGACCGCCGCGGGAGAGACCCAGTACTTC.

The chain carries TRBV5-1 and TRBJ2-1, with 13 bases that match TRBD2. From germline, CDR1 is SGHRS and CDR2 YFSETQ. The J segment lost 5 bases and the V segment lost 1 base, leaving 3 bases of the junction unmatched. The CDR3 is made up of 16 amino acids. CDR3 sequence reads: CASSLTLAGGHNEQFF. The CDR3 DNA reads TGCGCCAGCAGCTTGACACTAGCGGGGGGGCACAATGAGCAGTTCTTC.

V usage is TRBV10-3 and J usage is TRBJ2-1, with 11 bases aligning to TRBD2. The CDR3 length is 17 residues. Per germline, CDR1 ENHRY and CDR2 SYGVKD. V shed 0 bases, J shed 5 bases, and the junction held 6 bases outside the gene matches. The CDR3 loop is CAISESTLAGGDNEQFF. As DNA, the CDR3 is TGTGCCATCAGTGAGTCGACCCTAGCGGGGGGAGACAATGAGCAGTTCTTC.

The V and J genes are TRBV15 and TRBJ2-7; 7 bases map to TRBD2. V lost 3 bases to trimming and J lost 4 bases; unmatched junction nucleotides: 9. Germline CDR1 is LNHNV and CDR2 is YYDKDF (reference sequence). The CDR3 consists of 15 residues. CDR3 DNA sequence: TGTGCCACCAGCAGGCGCCGGGACTACATTTACGAGCAGTACTTC. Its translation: CATSRRRDYIYEQYF.

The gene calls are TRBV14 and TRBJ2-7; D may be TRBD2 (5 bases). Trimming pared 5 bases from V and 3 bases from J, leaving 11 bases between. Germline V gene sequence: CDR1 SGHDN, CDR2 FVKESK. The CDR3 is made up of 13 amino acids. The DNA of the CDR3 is TGTGCCAGCAGCGTGGACTGGATCTACGAGCAGTACTTC. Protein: CASSVDWIYEQYF.

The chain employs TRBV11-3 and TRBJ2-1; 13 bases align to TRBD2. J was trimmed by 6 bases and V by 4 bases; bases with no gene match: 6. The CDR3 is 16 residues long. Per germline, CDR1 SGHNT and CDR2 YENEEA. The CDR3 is CASSSTSGRARNEQFF. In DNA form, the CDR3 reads TGTGCCAGCAGCTCCACTAGCGGGAGGGCCCGCAATGAGCAGTTCTTC. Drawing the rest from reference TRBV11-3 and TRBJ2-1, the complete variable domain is EAGVVQSPRYKIIEKKQPVAFWCNPISGHNTLYWYLQNLGQGPELLIRYENEEAVDDSQLPKDRFSAERLKGVDSTLKIQPAELGDSAVYLCASSSTSGRARNEQFFGPGTRLTVL.

CDR3 protein: CASSFTGYPYEQYF. CDR3 DNA: TGTGCCAGCAGTTTTACAGGATATCCCTACGAGCAGTACTTC. V gene TRBV28 combines with J gene TRBJ2-7; tentative D call: TRBD1 (5 bases). CDR3 length: 14 amino acids. CDR1 is MDHEN, CDR2 SYDVKM, per germline. Deletions cut 3 bases from V and 2 bases from J, with 11 bases between.

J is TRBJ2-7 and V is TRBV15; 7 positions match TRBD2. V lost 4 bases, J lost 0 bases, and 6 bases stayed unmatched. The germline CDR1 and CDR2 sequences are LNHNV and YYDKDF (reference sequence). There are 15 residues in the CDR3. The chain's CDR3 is CATSISGGSSYEQYF. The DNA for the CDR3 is TGTGCCACCAGCATTAGCGGCGGGAGCTCCTACGAGCAGTACTTC.

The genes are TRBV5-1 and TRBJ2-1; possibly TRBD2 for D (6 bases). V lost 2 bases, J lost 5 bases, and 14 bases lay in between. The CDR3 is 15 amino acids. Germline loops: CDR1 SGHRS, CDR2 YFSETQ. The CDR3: CASSFFGTQNNEQFF. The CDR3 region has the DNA TGCGCCAGCAGCTTTTTCGGGACTCAGAACAATGAGCAGTTCTTC.

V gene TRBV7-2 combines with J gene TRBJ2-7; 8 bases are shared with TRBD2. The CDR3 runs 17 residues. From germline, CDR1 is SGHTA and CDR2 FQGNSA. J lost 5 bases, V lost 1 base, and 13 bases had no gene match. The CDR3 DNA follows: TGTGCCAGCAGCTTAGGGGGGGGCGCGGGAGGAATCCACGAGCAGTACTTC. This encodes CASSLGGGAGGIHEQYF.

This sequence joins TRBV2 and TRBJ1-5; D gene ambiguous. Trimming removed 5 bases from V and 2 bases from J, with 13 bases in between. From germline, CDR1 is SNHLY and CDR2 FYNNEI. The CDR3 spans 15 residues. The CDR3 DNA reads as TGTGCCAGCAGTTTATCAGGTATAGGCAATCAGCCCCAGCATTTT. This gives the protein CASSLSGIGNQPQHF.

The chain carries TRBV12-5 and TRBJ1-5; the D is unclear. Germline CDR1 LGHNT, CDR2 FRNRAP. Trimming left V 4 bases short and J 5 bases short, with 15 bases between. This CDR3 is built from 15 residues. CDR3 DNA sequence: TGTGCTAGTGGTTCCTCGACGACTTGGTATCAGCCCCAGCATTTT. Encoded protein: CASGSSTTWYQPQHF.

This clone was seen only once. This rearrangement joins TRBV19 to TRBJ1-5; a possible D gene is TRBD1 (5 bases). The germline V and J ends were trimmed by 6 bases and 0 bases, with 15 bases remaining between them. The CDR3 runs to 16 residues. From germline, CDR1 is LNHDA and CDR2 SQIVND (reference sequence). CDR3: CASSLYGGYSNQPQHF. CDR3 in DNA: TGTGCCAGTAGCCTTTACGGGGGATATAGCAATCAGCCCCAGCATTTT.

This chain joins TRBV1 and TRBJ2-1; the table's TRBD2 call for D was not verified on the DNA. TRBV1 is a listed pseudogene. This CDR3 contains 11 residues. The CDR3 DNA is TGCACCAGCAGCCCCGAATCGCTATGGTTCTTC. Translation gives CTSSPESLWFF.

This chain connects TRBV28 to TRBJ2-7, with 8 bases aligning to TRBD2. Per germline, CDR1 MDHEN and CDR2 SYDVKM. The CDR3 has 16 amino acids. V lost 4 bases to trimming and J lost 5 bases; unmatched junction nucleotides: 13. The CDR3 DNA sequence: TGTGCCAGCAGTTCCCCCGGCGGGAGGTATTCCGACGAGCAGTACTTC. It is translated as CASSSPGGRYSDEQYF.

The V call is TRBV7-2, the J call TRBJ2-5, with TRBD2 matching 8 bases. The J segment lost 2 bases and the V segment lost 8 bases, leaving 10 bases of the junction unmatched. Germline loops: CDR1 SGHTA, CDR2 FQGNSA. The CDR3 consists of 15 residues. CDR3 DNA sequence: TGTGCCAGCCTCCTGAGCGGGGGAAAACAAGAGACCCAGTACTTC. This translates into CASLLSGGKQETQYF.

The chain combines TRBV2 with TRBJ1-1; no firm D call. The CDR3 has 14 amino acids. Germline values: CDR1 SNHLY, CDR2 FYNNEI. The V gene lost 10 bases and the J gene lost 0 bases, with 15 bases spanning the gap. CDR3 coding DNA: TGTGCCACAGGTTGGGCACCCATGAACACTGAAGCTTTCTTT. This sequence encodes CATGWAPMNTEAFF.

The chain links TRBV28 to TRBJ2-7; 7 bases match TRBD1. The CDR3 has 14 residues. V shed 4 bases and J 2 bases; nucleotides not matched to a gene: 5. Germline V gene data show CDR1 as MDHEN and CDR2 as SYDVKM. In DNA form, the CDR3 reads TGTGCCAGCAGTTCTGACAGGGTACCCTACGAGCAGTACTTC. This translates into CASSSDRVPYEQYF.

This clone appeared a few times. CDR3 amino acids: CASSQESGFEQYF. The CDR3 bases are TGTGCCAGCAGCCAAGAGTCGGGGTTCGAGCAGTACTTC. The chain links TRBV14 to TRBJ2-7; TRBD2 is a possible D gene (5 bases). Germline lookup yields CDR1 SGHDN and CDR2 FVKESK. The CDR3 sequence is 13 residues long. Trimming removed 0 bases at V and 6 bases at J, with 9 bases between.

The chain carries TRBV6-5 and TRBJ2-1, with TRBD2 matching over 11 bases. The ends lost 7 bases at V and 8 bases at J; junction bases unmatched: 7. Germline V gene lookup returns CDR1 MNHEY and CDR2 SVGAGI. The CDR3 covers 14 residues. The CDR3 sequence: CASTIAGGHDEQFF. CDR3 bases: TGTGCCAGCACCATAGCGGGGGGGCATGATGAGCAGTTCTTC.

The CDR3 region has the DNA TGTGCCAGCAGCGTAGGGGCTAGCGGGATGGGAGATACGCAGTATTTT. This gives the protein CASSVGASGMGDTQYF. The chain uses TRBV9 and TRBJ2-3; TRBD2 matches 9 bases. Per germline, CDR1 SGDLS and CDR2 YYNGEE. Trimming cost V 0 bases and J 5 bases; bases outside gene matches: 7. The CDR3 loop spans 16 amino acids.

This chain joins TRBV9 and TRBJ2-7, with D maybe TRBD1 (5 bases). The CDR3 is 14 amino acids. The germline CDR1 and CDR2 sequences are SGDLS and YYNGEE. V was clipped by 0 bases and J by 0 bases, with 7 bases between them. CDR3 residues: CASSVEGSSYEQYF. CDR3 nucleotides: TGTGCCAGCAGCGTAGAGGGGTCCTCCTACGAGCAGTACTTC.

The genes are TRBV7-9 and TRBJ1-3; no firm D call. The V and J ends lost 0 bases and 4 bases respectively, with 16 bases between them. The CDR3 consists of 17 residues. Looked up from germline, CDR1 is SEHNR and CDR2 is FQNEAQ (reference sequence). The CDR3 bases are TGTGCCAGCAGCTTAGCTCCAGCGGGTTATCACGGAAACACCATATATTTT. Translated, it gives CASSLAPAGYHGNTIYF.

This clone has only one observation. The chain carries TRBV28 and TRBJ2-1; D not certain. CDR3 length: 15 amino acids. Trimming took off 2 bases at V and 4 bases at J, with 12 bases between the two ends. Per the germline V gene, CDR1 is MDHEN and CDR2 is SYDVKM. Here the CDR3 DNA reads TGTGCCAGCAGTTTAAACTTCTTAGCATACAATGAGCAGTTCTTC. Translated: CASSLNFLAYNEQFF.

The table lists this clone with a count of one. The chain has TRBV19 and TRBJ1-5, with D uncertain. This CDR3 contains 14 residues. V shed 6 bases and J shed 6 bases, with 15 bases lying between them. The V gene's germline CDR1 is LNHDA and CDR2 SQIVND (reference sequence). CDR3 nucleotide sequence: TGTGCCAGTAGCCGGGAACTACGAGGTCAGCCCCAGCATTTT. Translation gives CASSRELRGQPQHF.

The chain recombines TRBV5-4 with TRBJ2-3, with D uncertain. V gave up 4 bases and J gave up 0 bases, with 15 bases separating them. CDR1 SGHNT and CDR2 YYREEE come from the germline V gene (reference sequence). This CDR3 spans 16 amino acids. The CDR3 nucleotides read TGTGCCAGCAGCCCCGCCTCAGTCAGGAGCACAGATACGCAGTATTTT. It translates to CASSPASVRSTDTQYF.

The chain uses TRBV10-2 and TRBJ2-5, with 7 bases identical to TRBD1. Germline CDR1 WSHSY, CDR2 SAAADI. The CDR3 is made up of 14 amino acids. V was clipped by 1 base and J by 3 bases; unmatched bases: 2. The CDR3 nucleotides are TGCGCCAGCAGTGAGTTCGACAGGGAAGAGACCCAGTACTTC. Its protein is CASSEFDREETQYF.

The CDR3 spells CASSLGRDTEYYGYTF. The CDR3 bases are TGTGCCAGCAGCCTTGGTCGGGACACCGAGTACTATGGCTACACCTTC. The chain links TRBV11-2 to TRBJ1-2; D may be TRBD1 (6 bases). V was cut by 5 bases and J by 3 bases, with 19 bases left in between. Per germline, CDR1 SGHAT and CDR2 FQNNGV. There are 16 residues in the CDR3.

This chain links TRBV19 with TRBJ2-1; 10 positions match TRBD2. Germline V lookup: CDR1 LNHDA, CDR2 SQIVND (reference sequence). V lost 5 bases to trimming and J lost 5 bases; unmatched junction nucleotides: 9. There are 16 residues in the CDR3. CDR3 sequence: CASSSALAGENNEQFF. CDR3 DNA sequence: TGTGCCAGTAGTTCGGCGCTAGCGGGGGAGAACAATGAGCAGTTCTTC.

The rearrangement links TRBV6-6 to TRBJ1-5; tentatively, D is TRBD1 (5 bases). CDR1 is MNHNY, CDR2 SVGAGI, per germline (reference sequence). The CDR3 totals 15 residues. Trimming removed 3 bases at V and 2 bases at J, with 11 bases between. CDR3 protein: CASSYPGGGNQPQHF. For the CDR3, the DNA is TGTGCCAGCAGTTATCCGGGAGGGGGCAATCAGCCCCAGCATTTT.